The rows below give T cell receptor beta chains drawn from one sample of a study of identical twins. TCRdb ran MiXCR on the 5' RACE reads and lists one entry per CDR3 protein. The sample lists 690,000 or so distinct CDR3 sequences; around 6% were seen once. The sample comprised naive T cells sorted from blood. These receptors were taken from a man between 18 and 29 years old in good health. The CDR3 runs from the conserved cysteine through the conserved F or W. The D gene is left open where the match is weak. Expanded clones are given a class, and other clones once, few, many or no size at all.

cdr3_nt	cdr3_aa	clone_size	j_call	v_call	d_call
TGTGCCAGCAGCTCCCAGACAGGGATCGTAGACGAGCAGTACTTC	CASSSQTGIVDEQYF	NA	TRBJ2-7	TRBV7-2	TRBD1
TGCGCCAGCAGATTTAACAATGAGCAGTTCTTC	CASRFNNEQFF	many	TRBJ2-1	TRBV5-1	NA
TGTGCCAGCAGTCAAACGCTTGGCTTAGGACAGGGGACTGGGGAGCCCCAGCATTTT	CASSQTLGLGQGTGEPQHF	few	TRBJ1-5	TRBV12-3/TRBV12-4	TRBD1
TGCGCCAGCAGCCAACAGGACTATGGCTACACCTTC	CASSQQDYGYTF	many	TRBJ1-2	TRBV5-1	NA
TGCAGTGCTAGAGATTCCAGGGTTAACACTGAAGCTTTCTTT	CSARDSRVNTEAFF	NA	TRBJ1-1	TRBV20-1	NA
TGTGCCACCCTCGGACTAGCGGGCAGCACAGATACGCAGTATTTT	CATLGLAGSTDTQYF	many	TRBJ2-3	TRBV10-3	TRBD2
TGTGCCATCAGTCCGACAGGGGGCAAGGGACCCCAGCATTTT	CAISPTGGKGPQHF	many	TRBJ1-5	TRBV10-3	TRBD1
TGTGCCACCAGCAGAGATCCGGGCCCAAATGAAAAACTGTTTTTT	CATSRDPGPNEKLFF	few	TRBJ1-4	TRBV15	NA
TGTGCCAGCAGCGCCAGAACGAGACAGGGGAGCTCCTACAATGAGCAGTTCTTC	CASSARTRQGSSYNEQFF	many	TRBJ2-1	TRBV4-2	TRBD1
TGCAGCGTTCAGGAAGGGGGAGAGACCCAGTACTTC	CSVQEGGETQYF	many	TRBJ2-5	TRBV29-1	NA
TGTGCCAGCAGCCCGCTTAACCGAATCCGAGGCACAGATACGCAGTATTTT	CASSPLNRIRGTDTQYF	few	TRBJ2-3	TRBV11-2	NA
TGTGCCAGCAGCTTAGAAGGGACTAGTCTGTTCTTC	CASSLEGTSLFF	NA	TRBJ2-1	TRBV7-9	TRBD2
TGTGCCAGCAGCCACCCCGCGGATACGCAGTATTTT	CASSHPADTQYF	NA	TRBJ2-3	TRBV7-2	NA
TGTGCCAGCAATCAGGGGATCGGGTTGGATTCACCCCTCCACTTT	CASNQGIGLDSPLHF	few	TRBJ1-6	TRBV7-9	NA
TGTGCCAGCAGCTCGCGGGAGGCTACGCAGTATTTT	CASSSREATQYF	many	TRBJ2-3	TRBV7-9	TRBD2